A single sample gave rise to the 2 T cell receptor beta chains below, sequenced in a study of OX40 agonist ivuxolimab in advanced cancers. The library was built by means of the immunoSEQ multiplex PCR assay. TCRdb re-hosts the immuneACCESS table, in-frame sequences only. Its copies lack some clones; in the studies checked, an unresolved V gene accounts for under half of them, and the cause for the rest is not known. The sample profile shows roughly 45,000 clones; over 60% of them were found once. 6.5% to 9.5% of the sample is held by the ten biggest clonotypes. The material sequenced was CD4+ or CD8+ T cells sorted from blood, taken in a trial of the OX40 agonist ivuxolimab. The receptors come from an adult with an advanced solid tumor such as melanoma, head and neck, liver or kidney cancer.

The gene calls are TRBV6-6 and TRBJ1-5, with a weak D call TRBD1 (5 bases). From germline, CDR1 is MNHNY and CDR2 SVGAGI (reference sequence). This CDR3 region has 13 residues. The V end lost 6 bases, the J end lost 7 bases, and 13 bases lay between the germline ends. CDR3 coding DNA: TGTGCCAGCAGCCTCCACAGGTGGCAGCCCCAGCATTTT. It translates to CASSLHRWQPQHF.

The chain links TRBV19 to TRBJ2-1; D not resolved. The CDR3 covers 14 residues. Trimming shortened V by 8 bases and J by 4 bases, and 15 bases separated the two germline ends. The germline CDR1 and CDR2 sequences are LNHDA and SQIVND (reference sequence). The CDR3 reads CASSAAALYNEQFF. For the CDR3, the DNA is TGTGCCAGTTCCGCGGCAGCCCTATACAATGAGCAGTTCTTC.